The following is a T cell receptor beta chain sequence with its context. The antigen is not known. This sample was taken from a study of OX40 agonist ivuxolimab in advanced cancers. For the study at large: Three patients got partial responses; one had hepatocellular carcinoma and two had cutaneous melanoma.

Germline V gives CDR1 SNHLY, CDR2 FYNNEI. CDR3 length: 13 residues. The ends lost 8 bases at V and 4 bases at J; junction bases unmatched: 5. General study results and limits: The antigen specificity of the peripheral T cells (those that were expanded) was not determined.

Only in-frame clones appear in the TCRdb table, and some are missing; sequencing was by immunoSEQ multiplex PCR. Among approximately 43,000 clones listed, around 89% were seen once. The sequence derives from an adult with an advanced solid tumor such as melanoma, head and neck, liver or kidney cancer. The V gene is TRBV2, the J gene TRBJ2-1; the match to TRBD1 covers 7 bases. Sequences were derived from CD4+ or CD8+ T cells sorted from blood, sampled in a trial of the OX40 agonist ivuxolimab. The CDR3 coding sequence is TGTGCCAGCGGCCGGGACAGATACAATGAGCAGTTCTTC. Protein sequence: CASGRDRYNEQFF.